The source of this T cell receptor (beta chain) is a study of graft-versus-host responses after intestinal transplantation. Study background: Multivisceral, liver-intestinal, or isolated intestinal grafts went to recipients. Anti-thymocyte globulin induction preceded roughly 3 years of tacrolimus and steroid maintenance in all recipients.

Here immunoSEQ multiplex PCR was the method, and the copy in TCRdb shows in-frame clones only, minus some. The table lists about 99,000 clones, 80% to 95% of them singletons. On this clone: Antigen: not known.

The study, taken as a whole, reports: Marrow from the recipient contained GvH clones, some of which had appeared first in ileum or blood. Allografts from individuals with graft-donor T cell macrochimerism displayed high graft-versus-host to host-versus-graft clonal ratios.

Germline loops: CDR1 SEHNR, CDR2 FQNEAQ (reference sequence). The CDR3 is made up of 16 amino acids. V was shortened by 1 base and J by 8 bases, with 20 bases between the two germline ends. This sample comprised unstimulated CD8+ T cells sorted from spleen or lymph node cells, obtained before intestinal transplant. The V call is TRBV7-9, the J call TRBJ1-2; a weak D match, TRBD1 (6 bases). This TCR came from a human donor who received an intestinal transplant. DNA for the CDR3: TGTGCCAGCAGCTTAGGGGACAACCCGATGTACTCGGGCTACACCTTC. It encodes CASSLGDNPMYSGYTF.